This paragraph covers one T cell receptor beta chain sequence. Its antigen is undetermined. A much larger clone differs by one base, so this may be a read error. From the multiplex PCR reads, TCRdb called clonotypes with MiXCR, one entry per CDR3 protein. The repertoire holds over 150,000 distinct CDR3 sequences, 31% seen once, with approximately 4.5% in the top ten. Axillary draining lymph nodes of breast cancer patients supplied the node samples. The sample is drawn from a study of breast tumors, draining lymph nodes, adjacent tissues. Study results and limitations: Findings are consistent with lymph node origin and intratumoral expansion of most tumor T cells. Luminal-like breast cancer showed significantly greater tumor-nontumor repertoire similarity than basal-like breast cancer did. Data only fit, rather than demonstrated, lymph node origin of most tumor T cells.

CDR1 is SGHRS and CDR2 is YFSETQ in the germline V gene. The CDR3 covers 14 residues. The chain links TRBV5-1 to TRBJ2-3; no clear D. Sequencing input: axillary lymph node tissue. This TCR derives from a female donor with breast cancer. Some clones in this sample may be carry-over from other donors' samples. The CDR3 DNA reads TGCGCCAGCAGCTTGGAACTCCACACAGATACGCAGTGTTTT. Its protein product is CASSLELHTDTQCF.